The clone carrying this TCR beta chain has only a few counts. Its antigen is not identified. A library of TCRbeta sequences, prepared with unique molecular identifiers, was generated. TCRdb itself ran the PCR reads through MiXCR, one entry per CDR3 protein. This repertoire shows around 80,000 distinct CDR3 sequences, around a sixth found once; its top ten account for less than 60%. The sample belongs to a study of T-cell reconstitution after alpha-beta-depleted transplantation in children. Trimming shortened V by 2 bases and J by 1 base, and 8 bases separated the two germline ends. Per the germline V gene, CDR1 is MNHEY and CDR2 is SVGAGI. The CDR3 is made up of 14 amino acids. Regarding the study as a whole: At day 60, the high TCRbeta diversity found in some patients originated from recipient T cells and thymic progenitors that had survived. Several hundred rapidly expanded clones from non-depleted graft cells reportedly supplied alpha-beta T cells about two months post-transplant. A year post-transplant, T-cell counts and diversity derived mostly from newly produced T cells.

The V gene is TRBV6-5, the J gene TRBJ1-1; D gene unclear. The TCR sequence derives from a male patient aged 2 to 9 who had a stem cell transplant for acute lymphoblastic leukemia, so the T cells may come from the graft donor. The sequenced sample was PBMCs, mostly from graft donor cells, obtained 360 days after TCRalphabeta/CD19-depleted stem cell transplant. The CDR3 is CASSYTAGNTEAFF. CDR3 sequence (DNA): TGTGCCAGCAGTTACACCGCTGGGAACACTGAAGCTTTCTTT.